This TCR beta chain appears in the sequencing data of a study of cytomegalovirus exposure and HLA in healthy donors. This CDR3 contains 14 residues. V was pared by 2 bases and J by 6 bases, with 4 bases of the junction left unmatched. Per the germline V gene, CDR1 is LGHNA and CDR2 is YSLEER. Study outcomes and limitations: Later analysis demonstrated an association between a missense DCLRE1C variant and TCR beta V- and J-gene trimming. Later analysis identified over 15,000 TCR beta sequences associated with HLA alleles, using a false discovery rate threshold of 0.05. Accurate prediction of HLA-A and HLA-B alleles (for most subjects) was reportedly achieved from TCR beta sequences.

The study ran its PCR with 60 Vbeta and 13 Jbeta primers. The method was immunoSEQ multiplex PCR; TCRdb's version includes in-frame clones alone and lacks a portion of them. This sample has around 150,000 clones, with over 60% found just once. Notes on this clone: What it recognizes is unknown.

The sequence came from a woman aged 25 to 39 in good health and CMV-seronegative. The rearrangement joins TRBV4-3 to TRBJ2-1; 7 bases align to TRBD1. Specimen: PBMCs. The CDR3 sequence is CASSQQTGINEQFF. CDR3 in DNA: TGCGCCAGCAGCCAACAGACAGGGATCAATGAGCAGTTCTTC.